This section outlines one T cell receptor beta chain sequence together with its context. No antigen is known for it. Germline CDR1 KGHSY, CDR2 FQNENV. This CDR3 has 14 residues. TCRdb re-called the 5' RACE reads and shows each CDR3 protein once, DNA omitted. The table for this sample gives about 160,000 distinct CDR3 sequences. The data originate from a study of T cells expressing NK-cell markers. On the study more broadly: It was sorted CD3+CD56+NKG2C+, CD3+CD56+NKG2C- and CD3+CD56-NKG2C+ T cells that supplied the TCR beta repertoires. One of the eight sequenced donors was seronegative, whereas the other seven were HCMV-seropositive.

Study observations and caveats: The CD3+CD56-NKG2C+ fraction was also led by these clonotypes in a few donors.

The receptor was derived from a woman aged 18 to 75 in good health. The rearrangement uses TRBV16 and TRBJ1-2; the TCRdb D gene call, TRBD1, has no DNA to confirm it. Sequenced sample: blood T cells: a sorted CD56 or NKG2C T cell subset, CD4+ or CD8+ T cells, or bulk PBMC T cells (not recorded which). The CDR3 loop reads CASSPTGLNYGYTF.